This T cell receptor (beta chain) was documented in a study of cytomegalovirus exposure and HLA in healthy donors. Findings of the study overall: In terms of immune exposure information, only CMV serostatus was available.

Germline V gene sequence: CDR1 SEHNR, CDR2 FQNEAQ (reference sequence). This CDR3 comprises 17 residues. V lost 5 bases and J lost 0, with 18 bases in between. The study ran its PCR with 60 Vbeta and 13 Jbeta primers. Libraries were prepared by immunoSEQ multiplex PCR; TCRdb keeps only in-frame clonotypes and omits some of them. Of around 97,000 clones listed, approximately 9% are singletons. In its sample, this clone was seen a few times. Its antigen is as yet unknown. The origin of this receptor is a man in his fifties in good health and CMV-seropositive. The sample was PBMCs. This chain connects TRBV7-9 to TRBJ2-3, with D tentatively TRBD1 (5 bases). The CDR3 reads CASSPSPYRSSTDTQYF. In DNA, the CDR3 is TGTGCCAGCAGCCCAAGCCCCTACAGGTCTAGCACAGATACGCAGTATTTT.